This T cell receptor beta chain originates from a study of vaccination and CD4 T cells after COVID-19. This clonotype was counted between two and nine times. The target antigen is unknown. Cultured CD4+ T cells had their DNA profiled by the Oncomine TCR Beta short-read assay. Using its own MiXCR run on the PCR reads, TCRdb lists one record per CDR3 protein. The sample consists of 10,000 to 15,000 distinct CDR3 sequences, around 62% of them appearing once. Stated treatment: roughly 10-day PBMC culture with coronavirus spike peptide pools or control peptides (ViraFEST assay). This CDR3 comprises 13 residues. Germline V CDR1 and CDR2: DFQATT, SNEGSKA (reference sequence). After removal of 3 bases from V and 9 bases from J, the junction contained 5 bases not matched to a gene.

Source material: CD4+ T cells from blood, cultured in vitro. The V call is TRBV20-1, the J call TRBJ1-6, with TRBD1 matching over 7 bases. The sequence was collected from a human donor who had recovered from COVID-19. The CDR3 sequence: CSARTGLGSPLHF. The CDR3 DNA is TGCAGTGCTAGGACAGGGTTGGGTTCACCCCTCCACTTT.